This T cell receptor beta chain came from a study of human T cells and chemical hapten exposure. This clonotype has at least ten counts. The CDR3 spans 12 residues. The germline gives CDR1 SQVTM, CDR2 ANQGSEA. Trimming removed 3 bases at V and 6 bases at J, with 12 bases between. TCRdb processed the RACE reads anew with MiXCR; each CDR3 protein has one entry. This sample yields fewer than 85,000 distinct CDR3 sequences, of which roughly 10% are seen a single time; 2.5% belongs to the top ten. Stated time point: patch test 2, 6 weeks after DPC sensitization. The treatment was: therapeutic diphenylcyclopropenone sensitization with weekly scalp DPC.

The gene calls are TRBV29-1 and TRBJ2-7; TRBD2 might be the D (5 bases). This receptor was obtained from a woman aged 30 to 39 with alopecia areata. Some clones in this sample may be carry-over from other donors' samples. The sequenced sample was whole blood, obtained in connection with sensitization to the hapten diphenylcyclopropenone (DPC). The CDR3 sequence is CSVENRGSEQYF. The CDR3 coding sequence is TGCAGCGTTGAGAACCGGGGAAGCGAGCAGTACTTC.